A selection of T cell receptor beta chains follows, all from one sample in a study of glioma-infiltrating T cells after dendritic cell vaccination. Produced via immunoSEQ multiplex PCR; TCRdb's table is partial and in-frame only. The sample contains some 110,000 clones, 90% of which appear only once. The sequencing used blood, collected after dendritic cell vaccination. The receptors originated from a human donor with glioblastoma. The CDR3 runs from the conserved cysteine through the conserved F or W. D genes are given only for firm matches. Size is omitted from some rows. Given values are once, few, many or a class for expanded clones.

V	J	length	D	size	DNA	CDR3
TRBV25-1	TRBJ2-3	14	.	.	TGTGCCAGCAGGGACAACCCTAGCACAGATACGCAGTATTTT	CASRDNPSTDTQYF
TRBV27	TRBJ1-5	15	.	.	TGTGCCAGCAGTTTAGAATTCAGGGAAGGTCAGCCCCAGCATTTT	CASSLEFREGQPQHF
TRBV29-1	TRBJ2-7	13	TRBD1	.	TGCAGCGTTGAGACAGGGAGCTCCTACGAGCAGTACTTC	CSVETGSSYEQYF
TRBV6-1	TRBJ2-7	14	TRBD1	.	TGTGCCAGCAGTGCCGCTGGACAGGGCTACGAGCAGTACTTC	CASSAAGQGYEQYF
TRBV7-9	TRBJ1-2	18	.	once	TGTGCCAGCAGCTTAGAGGTATCGGGGGTGACAGCCTCCTATGGCTACACCTTC	CASSLEVSGVTASYGYTF
TRBV18	TRBJ1-2	14	.	.	TGTGCCAGCTCACCAGACAGGATCACATATGGCTACACCTTC	CASSPDRITYGYTF
TRBV6-4	TRBJ2-1	15	TRBD2	.	TGTGCCAGCAGTGTCGGTAGCGGGAGGGCCTGGGAGCAGTTCTTC	CASSVGSGRAWEQFF
TRBV11-2	TRBJ2-1	13	.	.	TGTGCCAGCAGCCGGGAGTCGGTTGGTGAGCAGTTCTTC	CASSRESVGEQFF
TRBV9	TRBJ1-4	15	.	.	TGTGCCAGCAACGCTGCGATATCAACTAATGAAAAACTGTTTTTT	CASNAAISTNEKLFF
TRBV11-2	TRBJ2-2	18	TRBD1	.	TGTGCCAGCAGCTCCATCCCCCCCACCGGGACAGGGGCCGGGGAGCTGTTTTTT	CASSSIPPTGTGAGELFF
TRBV7-9	TRBJ2-3	14	TRBD1	.	TGTGCCAGCAGCCCCAGACAGGGGGGAGATACGCAGTATTTT	CASSPRQGGDTQYF
TRBV29-1	TRBJ1-1	17	TRBD1	.	TGCAGCGTCGCAGGGGGCTTAGGTCGAGCGGTGAACACTGAAGCTTTCTTT	CSVAGGLGRAVNTEAFF
TRBV6-5	TRBJ1-6	15	TRBD1	.	TGTGCCAGCAGGAGACAGGGCCACCGCTCTTCACCCCTCCACTTT	CASRRQGHRSSPLHF
TRBV5-8	TRBJ2-6	16	TRBD1	.	TGTGCCAGCAGCTTAAGACAGGGGAAAGGGGCCAACGTCCTGACTTTC	CASSLRQGKGANVLTF
TRBV6-6	TRBJ2-2	15	.	.	TGTGCCAGCAGTTACGGGACTTTTTTCACCGGGGAGCTGTTTTTT	CASSYGTFFTGELFF
TRBV6-5	TRBJ1-2	14	TRBD1	.	TGTGCCAGCAGTTACTCAACAGGGGGTTATGGCTACACCTTC	CASSYSTGGYGYTF
TRBV2	TRBJ2-7	14	.	.	TGTGCCAGCATCCGGGACACCTGGTCCTACGAGCAGTACTTC	CASIRDTWSYEQYF
TRBV15	TRBJ1-2	14	.	once	TGTGCCACCAGCAGAGATCGGGGGTTGTATGGCTACACCTTC	CATSRDRGLYGYTF
TRBV2	TRBJ1-1	15	.	.	TGTGCCAGCAGAGTCGATAGACTACAAGGCACTGAAGCTTTCTTT	CASRVDRLQGTEAFF
TRBV5-1	TRBJ2-7	14	.	.	TGCGCCAGCAGCCGGATGTGGGGCGAGTACGAGCAGTACTTC	CASSRMWGEYEQYF
TRBV6-1	TRBJ2-3	15	.	.	TGTGCCAGCAGTGTGGCCACCCCCAGCACAGATACGCAGTATTTT	CASSVATPSTDTQYF
TRBV20-1	TRBJ2-3	11	.	.	TGCAGTGCTGGTCGGGTGGATACGCAGTATTTT	CSAGRVDTQYF
TRBV7-3	TRBJ1-6	14	.	.	TGTGCCAGCAGCTCCGGGACGGGGGGTTCACCCCTCCACTTT	CASSSGTGGSPLHF
TRBV29-1	TRBJ2-7	12	.	few	TGCAGCCTTCTCGACAGGTCCTACGAGCAGTACTTC	CSLLDRSYEQYF
TRBV19	TRBJ1-5	14	TRBD1	.	TGTGCCAGTAGGGTGACAGGGGGCGATCAGCCCCAGCATTTT	CASRVTGGDQPQHF
TRBV2	TRBJ2-7	12	.	.	TGTGCCAGCAGTGACGACAGCTACGAGCAGTACTTC	CASSDDSYEQYF
TRBV18	TRBJ2-7	13	.	.	TGTGCCAGCTCACCAAAGAGCTTCTACGAGCAGTACTTC	CASSPKSFYEQYF
TRBV5-1	TRBJ1-5	15	.	once	TGCGCCAGCAGTGAGAACGCGCTGGGCAATCAGCCCCAGCATTTT	CASSENALGNQPQHF
TRBV29-1	TRBJ1-3	14	.	few	TGCAGCGTTGGGACGGGGGAGGTTGGAAACACCATATATTTT	CSVGTGEVGNTIYF
TRBV5-4	TRBJ2-3	15	TRBD2	.	TGTGCCAGCAGCTCCACTAGCGGGGGGGCAGATACGCAGTATTTT	CASSSTSGGADTQYF
TRBV5-1	TRBJ2-5	12	.	.	TGCGCCAGCAGGCAACAGAAAGAGACCCAGTACTTC	CASRQQKETQYF
TRBV27	TRBJ1-2	16	.	.	TGTGCCAGCAGTCCTACTGAGGCAGGGGATCATTATGGCTACACCTTC	CASSPTEAGDHYGYTF
TRBV19	TRBJ1-2	15	TRBD1	.	TGTGCCAGTAGTATGGGCCCAGGGGGCGTCTATGGCTACACCTTC	CASSMGPGGVYGYTF
TRBV6-1	TRBJ1-1	14	.	.	TGTGCCAGCAGTGGACATTACATGAACACTGAAGCTTTCTTT	CASSGHYMNTEAFF